These 32 T cell receptor beta chains originate from one sample sequenced in a study of cytomegalovirus exposure and HLA in healthy donors. The PCR used 60 Vbeta and 13 Jbeta primers. The data were produced by immunoSEQ multiplex PCR, yet TCRdb's version contains in-frame clones alone and is incomplete. Seen here are about 150,000 clones, roughly 80% observed once, and the top ten hold around 14%. Input material: PBMCs. These receptors all come from a woman in her forties in good health and CMV-seronegative.

The chain uses TRBV5-1 and TRBJ2-7; the D gene is possibly TRBD2 (6 bases). Trimming pared 7 bases from V and 6 bases from J, leaving 20 bases between. This CDR3 contains 14 residues. Looked up from germline, CDR1 is SGHRS and CDR2 is YFSETQ. Written as DNA, the CDR3 is TGCGCCAGCGTCCGGGGACTTGCTCCGGGCGAGCAGTACTTC. Translation: CASVRGLAPGEQYF. Based on the CDR3 plus reference TRBV5-1 and TRBJ2-7, the full variable domain is KAGVTQTPRYLIKTRGQQVTLSCSPISGHRSVSWYQQTPGQGLQFLFEYFSETQRNKGNFPGRFSGRQFSNSRSEMNVSTLELGDSALYLCASVRGLAPGEQYFGPGTRLTVT.

This chain links TRBV29-1 with TRBJ2-3; 11 bases are shared with TRBD2. With V trimmed by 6 bases and J by 6 bases, 2 bases remained unmatched. CDR3 length equals 12 residues. Germline V lookup: CDR1 SQVTM, CDR2 ANQGSEA. As DNA, the CDR3 is TGCAGCGTACGACTAGCGGGGGATACGCAGTATTTT. It specifies CSVRLAGDTQYF.

In this sample, this clone turned up a few times. The chain is built from TRBV27 and TRBJ2-7; 8 bases map to TRBD1. The V gene end was trimmed by 1 base and the J gene end by 2 bases; junction bases not matched to a gene: 1. Per the germline V gene, CDR1 is MNHEY and CDR2 is SMNVEV (reference sequence). The CDR3 is made up of 14 amino acids. The CDR3 region is CASSLLTGAYEQYF. CDR3 DNA sequence: TGTGCCAGCAGTTTATTGACAGGGGCCTACGAGCAGTACTTC.

This clone came up a few times. The chain links TRBV11-3 to TRBJ1-2; TRBD1 might be the D (6 bases). CDR3 length equals 16 residues. V dropped 0 bases and J dropped 0 bases, with 11 bases sitting between them. Germline values: CDR1 SGHNT, CDR2 YENEEA. In nucleotides, the CDR3 is TGTGCCAGCAGCTTAGAAGGCAGGGGTTCTAACTATGGCTACACCTTC. It yields the protein CASSLEGRGSNYGYTF.

This sequence joins TRBV27 and TRBJ2-4; 9 bases match TRBD1. The CDR3 has 16 amino acids. With 4 bases clipped from V and 7 bases from J, the junction kept 11 bases outside the gene matches. Germline V gives CDR1 MNHEY, CDR2 SMNVEV (reference sequence). The CDR3, as DNA: TGTGCCAGCAGTTCAAACCTTGGGACAGGGTATAACATTCAGTACTTC. The encoded protein is CASSSNLGTGYNIQYF.

V is TRBV7-2 and J is TRBJ1-5; TRBD1 is a possible D gene (6 bases). V was trimmed by 4 bases and J by 0 bases, leaving 10 bases between them. Germline V gene lookup returns CDR1 SGHTA and CDR2 FQGNSA. The CDR3 runs 15 residues. The CDR3, as DNA: TGTGCCAGCAGCTGGACAGAGAATAGCAATCAGCCCCAGCATTTT. Its protein product is CASSWTENSNQPQHF.

By share, this clone ranks as medium-sized. CDR3 DNA sequence: TGTGCCAGCAGCTTACAGGGGGACTCAGGCTACACCTTC. The encoded protein is CASSLQGDSGYTF. The V and J genes are TRBV11-3 and TRBJ1-2, with 7 bases matching TRBD1. V lost 2 bases and J lost 8; bases outside the gene matches: 5. The germline V gene has CDR1 SGHNT and CDR2 YENEEA. The CDR3 is made up of 13 amino acids.

The rearrangement joins TRBV15 to TRBJ1-5; tentatively, D is TRBD1 (5 bases). V lost 1 base and J 6 bases, leaving 10 bases between the germline ends. The CDR3 is 14 residues long. CDR1 is LNHNV and CDR2 is YYDKDF in the germline V gene (reference sequence). This CDR3 reads CATSRAWGGQPQHF. For the CDR3, the DNA is TGTGCCACCAGCAGAGCATGGGGCGGTCAGCCCCAGCATTTT. The full variable domain, with the rest looked up from reference TRBV15 and TRBJ1-5, is DAMVIQNPRYQVTQFGKPVTLSCSQTLNHNVMYWYQQKSSQAPKLLFHYYDKDFNNEADTPDNFQSRRPNTSFCFLDIRSPGLGDTAMYLCATSRAWGGQPQHFGDGTRLSIL.

This clone was seen once. The V gene is TRBV27, the J gene TRBJ1-4; TRBD1 aligns across 9 bases. Germline CDR1 reads MNHEY; CDR2 reads SMNVEV (reference sequence). This CDR3 has 14 amino acids. The V and J ends lost 8 bases and 4 bases, in that order; junction bases with no gene match: 5. The CDR3 here is CASDRQGVNEKLFF. The CDR3 DNA reads TGTGCCAGCGATCGACAGGGGGTTAATGAAAAACTGTTTTTT.

This chain uses TRBV28 with TRBJ1-4; perhaps TRBD1 as D (6 bases). The CDR3 runs 13 residues. V lost 2 bases and J lost 10, with 11 bases in between. CDR1 and CDR2 (germline): MDHEN, SYDVKM. DNA of the CDR3: TGTGCCAGCAGTTTACCAAACAGGGCAAAACTGTTTTTT. As protein: CASSLPNRAKLFF.

This clone was counted a single time. V gene TRBV5-1 combines with J gene TRBJ1-1; D remains ambiguous. The CDR3 sequence is 14 residues long. Germline V gene data show CDR1 as SGHRS and CDR2 as YFSETQ. Trimming took 2 bases from V and 4 from J, leaving 12 bases between them. The CDR3 DNA follows: TGCGCCAGCAGCTTCTCCGAGGGCCCCACTGAAGCTTTCTTT. This translates into CASSFSEGPTEAFF.

The chain has TRBV2 and TRBJ1-4; perhaps TRBD1 as D (5 bases). The germline V and J ends were trimmed by 5 bases and 0 bases, with 13 bases remaining between them. Germline CDR1 is SNHLY and CDR2 is FYNNEI. This CDR3 is built from 16 residues. The CDR3 protein is CASSSGDFPTNEKLFF. For the CDR3, the DNA is TGTGCCAGCAGTTCTGGGGACTTTCCAACTAATGAAAAACTGTTTTTT.

The chain couples TRBV12-5 to TRBJ1-2; 9 bases are a match to TRBD1. CDR1 is LGHNT and CDR2 is FRNRAP in the germline V gene. This CDR3 contains 13 residues. V trimming: 7 bases; J trimming: 8 bases; junction bases outside the gene matches: 8. CDR3 DNA sequence: TGTGCTAGTGACGCCGGGACAGGGAACGGCTACACCTTC. Protein product: CASDAGTGNGYTF.

The rearrangement links TRBV2 to TRBJ2-5; no definite D call. V was pared by 6 bases and J by 5 bases, with 4 bases between. This CDR3 comprises 10 residues. Germline-derived CDR1 and CDR2 are SNHLY and FYNNEI. The CDR3 sequence is CASRAETQYF. The CDR3 DNA is TGTGCCAGCAGAGCCGAGACCCAGTACTTC. The full variable domain, rest sourced from reference TRBV2 and TRBJ2-5, is EPEVTQTPSHQVTQMGQEVILRCVPISNHLYFYWYRQILGQKVEFLVSFYNNEISEKSEIFDDQFSVERPDGSNFTLKIRSTKLEDSAMYFCASRAETQYFGPGTRLLVL.

The chain links TRBV27 to TRBJ1-6; 11 bases agree with TRBD1. Unmatched junction bases numbered 5, after V lost 3 bases and J lost 10 bases. This CDR3 is 15 amino acids long. Germline CDR1 reads MNHEY; CDR2 reads SMNVEV (reference sequence). Here the CDR3 reads CASSFGQGATSPLHF. CDR3 nucleotide sequence: TGTGCCAGCAGTTTTGGACAGGGGGCAACCTCACCCCTCCACTTT.

The V call is TRBV2, the J call TRBJ1-2; 7 nucleotides line up with TRBD1. CDR1 is SNHLY and CDR2 is FYNNEI in the germline V gene. The trim removed 4 bases at V and 6 bases at J, leaving 8 bases unmatched. CDR3 length equals 14 residues. The CDR3, as DNA: TGTGCCAGCAGTGGGGACAGTGACGTGAATGGCTACACCTTC. Its protein is CASSGDSDVNGYTF.

This sequence joins TRBV9 and TRBJ1-4; TRBD1 agrees at 7 bases. CDR3 length: 15 residues. Losses at the gene ends were 4 bases for V and 5 bases for J; bases not matched to a gene: 8. Germline assignment: CDR1 SGDLS and CDR2 YYNGEE. CDR3 protein: CASSSRDSLNEKLFF. CDR3 nucleotides: TGTGCCAGCAGCTCCCGGGACAGTCTAAATGAAAAACTGTTTTTT.

This chain joins TRBV10-2 and TRBJ2-1; perhaps TRBD2 as D (5 bases). The length of the CDR3 is 14 residues. Germline V gives CDR1 WSHSY, CDR2 SAAADI. With 9 bases removed from V and 0 bases from J, the gap between germline ends came to 12 bases. The CDR3 sequence is CASRGRSSYNEQFF. The DNA of the CDR3 is TGCGCCAGTCGGGGTCGAAGCTCCTACAATGAGCAGTTCTTC.

J is TRBJ2-7 and V is TRBV4-3; TRBD2 agrees at 10 bases. V shed 3 bases, J shed 3 bases, and the junction held 14 bases outside the gene matches. Germline CDR1 reads LGHNA; CDR2 reads YSLEER. CDR3 length: 18 residues. CDR3 sequence (DNA): TGCGCCAGCAGCCAGGGAATGGCCGGGACTAGCGTCAACTACGAGCAGTACTTC. It encodes CASSQGMAGTSVNYEQYF.

This clone has only a few counts. This chain uses TRBV15 with TRBJ1-3; D is possibly TRBD1 (5 bases). The V end lost 3 bases, the J end lost 0 bases, and 9 bases lay between the germline ends. The CDR3 sequence is 15 residues long. Germline CDR1 reads LNHNV; CDR2 reads YYDKDF (reference sequence). CDR3 bases: TGTGCCACCAGCAGGGACACCGGCTCTGGAAACACCATATATTTT. Amino acid sequence: CATSRDTGSGNTIYF.

The count of this clone is one. This sequence joins TRBV19 and TRBJ2-1; D perhaps matches TRBD2 (6 bases). Trimming left V 3 bases short and J 6 bases short, with 15 bases between. CDR3 length equals 15 residues. Germline CDR1 is LNHDA and CDR2 is SQIVND (reference sequence). The chain's CDR3 is CASSIGLAVLNEQFF. As DNA, the CDR3 is TGTGCCAGTAGTATTGGGTTAGCGGTTCTCAATGAGCAGTTCTTC. Complete variable domain (other parts from reference TRBV19 and TRBJ2-1): DGGITQSPKYLFRKEGQNVTLSCEQNLNHDAMYWYRQDPGQGLRLIYYSQIVNDFQKGDIAEGYSVSREKKESFPLTVTSAQKNPTAFYLCASSIGLAVLNEQFFGPGTRLTVL.

This clone has a single count. This chain joins TRBV7-8 and TRBJ1-5; no clear D gene. The V gene's germline CDR1 is SGHVS and CDR2 FQNEAQ. The V end was cut by 5 bases, the J end by 6 bases, with 20 bases between. The CDR3 has 16 residues. The CDR3 DNA reads as TGTGCCAGCAGCCCAAACGACAATCCCTTGGGTCAGCCCCAGCATTTT. Translation: CASSPNDNPLGQPQHF.

This chain uses TRBV4-1 with TRBJ2-7; 12 nucleotides align to TRBD2. The CDR3 sequence is 16 residues long. Germline V CDR1 and CDR2: MGHRA, YSYEKL. The ends lost 0 bases at V and 3 bases at J; junction bases unmatched: 3. Written as DNA, the CDR3 is TGCGCCAGCAGCCAAGACGGACTAGCGGGGTTCTACGAGCAGTACTTC. It codes for CASSQDGLAGFYEQYF.

J is TRBJ1-4 and V is TRBV5-6, with 10 nucleotides matching TRBD1. The CDR3 consists of 14 residues. Germline V gives CDR1 SGHDT, CDR2 YYEEEE. V shed 3 bases, J shed 10 bases, and the junction held 6 bases outside the gene matches. The CDR3 sequence is CASSYGQGVGKLFF. The CDR3 DNA sequence: TGTGCCAGCAGCTATGGACAGGGGGTTGGAAAACTGTTTTTT.

The rearrangement links TRBV7-3 to TRBJ2-1; TRBD2 matches 8 bases. CDR1 and CDR2 from the germline V gene are SGHTA and FQGTGA. CDR3 length equals 14 residues. J was trimmed by 9 bases and V by 4 bases; bases with no gene match: 8. Here the CDR3 reads CASSSGGGLGEQFF. CDR3 bases: TGTGCCAGCAGCTCCGGGGGGGGTTTGGGTGAGCAGTTCTTC.

CDR3 DNA sequence: TGTGCCAGCAGCCGACAGGGTTCTATCTACGAGCAGTACTTC. Its protein is CASSRQGSIYEQYF. The chain carries TRBV5-5 and TRBJ2-7; 7 positions agree with TRBD1. V trimming: 4 bases; J trimming: 3 bases; junction bases outside the gene matches: 7. The CDR3 has 14 amino acids. Germline V gene sequence: CDR1 SGHKS, CDR2 YYEKEE (reference sequence).

The chain links TRBV7-2 to TRBJ2-7, with no clear D. Germline CDR1 is SGHTA and CDR2 is FQGNSA. The CDR3 contains 13 residues. V gave up 3 bases and J gave up 0 bases, with 6 bases separating them. CDR3 sequence: CASSFWASYEQYF. The CDR3 DNA reads as TGTGCCAGCAGCTTTTGGGCCTCCTACGAGCAGTACTTC. The whole variable domain, remainder taken from reference TRBV7-2 and TRBJ2-7, is GAGVSQSPSNKVTEKGKDVELRCDPISGHTALYWYRQSLGQGLEFLIYFQGNSAPDKSGLPSDRFSAERTGGSVSTLTIQRTQQEDSAVYLCASSFWASYEQYFGPGTRLTVT.

The J gene is TRBJ2-5, the V gene TRBV6-5; TRBD2 aligns across 9 bases. This CDR3 contains 14 residues. V dropped 0 bases and J dropped 5; count of bases not matched to a gene: 1. CDR1 MNHEY and CDR2 SVGAGI come from the germline V gene. The CDR3 DNA is TGTGCCAGCAGTTACTCGGCGGGAGGGGAGACCCAGTACTTC. Residues: CASSYSAGGETQYF.

This clone showed up just a few times. The CDR3 sequence: CASSLTGPSTDTQYF. DNA for the CDR3: TGCGCCAGCAGCCTGACAGGCCCTAGCACAGATACGCAGTATTTT. This sequence joins TRBV5-1 and TRBJ2-3, with a weak D call TRBD1 (6 bases). The CDR3 runs to 15 residues. The V end lost 4 bases, the J end lost 0 bases, and 12 bases lay between the germline ends. Looked up from germline, CDR1 is SGHRS and CDR2 is YFSETQ.

Turning to this clone: At one end the junction does not follow the germline gene, possibly because of a read error. The rearrangement joins TRBV7-7 to TRBJ1-2, with TRBD1 identical over 9 bases. There are 18 residues in the CDR3. The germline V gene encodes CDR1 SSHAT and CDR2 FNYEAQ (reference sequence). For the CDR3, the DNA is TGTGCTAGCATACAAAACAGGGGGCGCGTTATGTATAACTATGGCTACACCTTC. As protein: CASIQNRGRVMYNYGYTF.

The chain couples TRBV10-2 to TRBJ2-7; D not certain. V was clipped by 4 bases and J by 3 bases, with 10 bases between them. The germline V gene has CDR1 WSHSY and CDR2 SAAADI. This CDR3 has 13 amino acids. In DNA form, the CDR3 reads TGCGCCAGCAGTGCTAATAGAGGCTACGAGCAGTACTTC. Translating gives CASSANRGYEQYF.

In nucleotides, the CDR3 is TGTGCCAGCAGCGTAGATGACGGGGTGATAGAAAAACTGTTTTTT. Protein product: CASSVDDGVIEKLFF. The chain couples TRBV9 to TRBJ1-4, with D hard to call. The CDR3 sequence is 15 residues long. CDR1 and CDR2 (germline): SGDLS, YYNGEE. The V and J ends lost 0 bases and 8 bases respectively, with 14 bases between them. The variable domain in full, with the rest retrieved from reference TRBV9 and TRBJ1-4, is DSGVTQTPKHLITATGQRVTLRCSPRSGDLSVYWYQQSLDQGLQFLIQYYNGEERAKGNILERFSAQQFPDLHSELNLSSLELGDSALYFCASSVDDGVIEKLFFGSGTQLSVL.